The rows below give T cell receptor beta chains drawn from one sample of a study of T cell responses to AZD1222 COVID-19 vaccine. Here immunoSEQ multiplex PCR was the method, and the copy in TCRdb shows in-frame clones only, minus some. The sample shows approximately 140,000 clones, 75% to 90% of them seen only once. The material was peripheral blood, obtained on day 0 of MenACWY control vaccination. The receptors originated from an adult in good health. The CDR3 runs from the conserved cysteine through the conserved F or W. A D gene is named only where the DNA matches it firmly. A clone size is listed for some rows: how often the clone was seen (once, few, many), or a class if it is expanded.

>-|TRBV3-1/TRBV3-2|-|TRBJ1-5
TGTGCCAGCAGCCGCTTGGGGAGCAATCAGCCCCAGCATTTT
CASSRLGSNQPQHF
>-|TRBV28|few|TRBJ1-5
TGTGCCAGCCTCGGTCCAGGACAGCCCCAGCATTTT
CASLGPGQPQHF
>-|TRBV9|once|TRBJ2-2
TGTGCCAGCAGCGTAGAAGGGCTCACCGGGGAGCTGTTTTTT
CASSVEGLTGELFF
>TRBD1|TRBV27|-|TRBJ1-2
TGTGCCAGCAGTTCAGGGGGGTTAAGCTATGGCTACACCTTC
CASSSGGLSYGYTF
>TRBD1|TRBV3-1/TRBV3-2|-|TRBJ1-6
TGTGCCAGCAGCCAGGGACAGATGAATTCACCCCTCCACTTT
CASSQGQMNSPLHF
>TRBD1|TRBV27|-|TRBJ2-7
TGTGCCAGCAGGAGGGGACAGGGGCTTTCCTACGAGCAGTACTTC
CASRRGQGLSYEQYF
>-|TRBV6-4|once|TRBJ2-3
TGTGCCAGCAGTGACTACGAGGGCGCGGGCACAGATACGCAGTATTTT
CASSDYEGAGTDTQYF
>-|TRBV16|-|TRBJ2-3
TGTGCCAGCAGCATGCCGGCCCCAGGGGATACGCAGTATTTT
CASSMPAPGDTQYF
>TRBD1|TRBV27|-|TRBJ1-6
TGTGCCAGCAGTTTGGGACAGGCCGTAAATTCACCCCTCCACTTT
CASSLGQAVNSPLHF
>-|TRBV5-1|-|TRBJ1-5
TGCGCCAGCAGCCCCGGAGCCACGGATGTTCATCAGCCCCAGCATTTT
CASSPGATDVHQPQHF
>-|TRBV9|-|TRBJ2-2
TGTGCCAGCAGCGTAGATGGGGGGATTAACACCGGGGAGCTGTTTTTT
CASSVDGGINTGELFF
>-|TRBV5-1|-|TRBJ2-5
TGCGCCAGCAGCTTGACAGGGTACGAGACCCAGTACTTC
CASSLTGYETQYF
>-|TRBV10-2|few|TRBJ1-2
TGCGCCAGCAGTGAGGGACTAGGGCTCGGCCCTGGGGATGGCTACACCTTC
CASSEGLGLGPGDGYTF
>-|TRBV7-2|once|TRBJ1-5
TGTGCCAGCAGCTTAGTCAGGGGAGGACCCCAGCATTTT
CASSLVRGGPQHF
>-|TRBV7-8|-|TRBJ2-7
TGTGCCAGCAGCTCAAGGGGAACCAGGGGCGAGCAGTACTTC
CASSSRGTRGEQYF
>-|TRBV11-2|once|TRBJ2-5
TGTGCCAGCAGCCGTCGAGCGGGTACCCAAGAGACCCAGTACTTC
CASSRRAGTQETQYF
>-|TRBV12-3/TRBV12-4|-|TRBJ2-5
TGTGCCAGCAGTCGGGACTTCCAAGAGACCCAGTACTTC
CASSRDFQETQYF
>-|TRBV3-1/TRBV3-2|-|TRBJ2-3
TGTGCCAGCAGCCAAGTCACGCCGACCTGGGATACGCAGTATTTT
CASSQVTPTWDTQYF
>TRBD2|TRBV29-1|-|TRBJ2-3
TGCAGCGCCGGACTAGCGGGGGCCACAGATACGCAGTATTTT
CSAGLAGATDTQYF
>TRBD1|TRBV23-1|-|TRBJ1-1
TGCGCCAGCAGTCAAGCCGGGACAGGGATAACTGAAGCTTTCTTT
CASSQAGTGITEAFF
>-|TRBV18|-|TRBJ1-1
TGTGCCAGCTCACCACCGAACACTGAAGCTTTCTTT
CASSPPNTEAFF
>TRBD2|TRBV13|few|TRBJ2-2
TGTGCCAGCAAGGAGGGGGGACTAGCGATCCAGAACACCGGGGAGCTGTTTTTT
CASKEGGLAIQNTGELFF
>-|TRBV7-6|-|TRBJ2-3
TGTGCCAGCAGCTCCGACTATACTAGCACAGATACGCAGTATTTT
CASSSDYTSTDTQYF
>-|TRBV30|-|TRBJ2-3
TGTGCCTGGAGCCACTGGCTACGGGGGAGCACAGATACGCAGTATTTT
CAWSHWLRGSTDTQYF
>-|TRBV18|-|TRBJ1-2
TGTGCCAGCTCACAGGGCAGGGGTCAATATGGCTACACCTTC
CASSQGRGQYGYTF